This T cell receptor (beta chain) was documented in a study of blood T cell repertoires in COVID-19. For the study at large: T cells, B-cell-depleted T cells, or PBMCs supplied cDNA or gDNA.

Trimming shortened V by 4 bases and J by 5 bases, and 10 bases separated the two germline ends. CDR3 length equals 13 residues. The germline V gene has CDR1 SNHLY and CDR2 FYNNEI. Original analysis: Estimates of nucleated cell counts were drawn from the amplification of reference gene primers. Sequencing used immunoSEQ multiplex PCR; TCRdb keeps in-frame clones, though not all of them. That table supplies the V and J calls and clone size; D and trimming were determined from the DNA. Found here are fewer than 200,000 clones, around 86% of them singletons; the top ten hold about 2.5%. This receptor was identified in a man aged 35-49 years with active or convalescent COVID-19. Sequenced material: peripheral blood. J is TRBJ2-3 and V is TRBV2; D unresolved. The CDR3 region is CASSAGVEDTQYF. In DNA, the CDR3 is TGTGCCAGCAGTGCGGGTGTGGAAGATACGCAGTATTTT.